This passage covers 20 T cell receptor beta chains from one sample sequenced in a study of HIV-infected children after antiretroviral therapy interruption. Stated treatment: PENTA 11 planned treatment interruption arm or continuous ART arm. The TCR library was built from RNA with a 3' RACE protocol and unique molecular identifiers. TCRdb called the 3' RACE reads again in MiXCR, with one record for every CDR3 protein. The sample lists under 50,000 distinct CDR3 sequences; more than 3.5% were seen once. The material sequenced was CD45RA+ CD4+ T cells from PBMCs, pooled from several time points, taken from a donor given antiretroviral therapy, either interrupted or continuous. Subset: naive CD4+ CD45RA+ CD45RO- T cells. These receptors came from a pool of human donors with HIV.

This clonotype was observed at least ten times. V gene TRBV7-8 combines with J gene TRBJ2-7; D gene unclear. The V gene lost 1 base and the J gene lost 0 bases, with 13 bases spanning the gap. The CDR3 sequence is 16 residues long. In germline, CDR1 is SGHVS, CDR2 FQNEAQ. DNA of the CDR3: TGTGCCAGCAGCTTAGTGGGCGCGGCTAGCTCCTACGAGCAGTACTTC. It is translated as CASSLVGAASSYEQYF. The full variable domain, completed using reference TRBV7-8 and TRBJ2-7, is GAGVSQSPRYKVAKRGQDVALRCDPISGHVSLFWYQQALGQGPEFLTYFQNEAQLDKSGLPSDRFFAERPEGSVSTLKIQRTQQEDSAVYLCASSLVGAASSYEQYFGPGTRLTVT.

This clonotype was counted many times. This sequence joins TRBV4-1 and TRBJ2-1; possible D gene TRBD2, 5 bases. The CDR3 covers 14 residues. CDR1 MGHRA and CDR2 YSYEKL come from the germline V gene. V was clipped by 0 bases and J by 14 bases, with 17 bases between them. In DNA form, the CDR3 reads TGCGCCAGCAGCCAAGAAGGAAAAGGAGGAATGGAGTTCTTC. Protein product: CASSQEGKGGMEFF.

This clonotype occurred many times. This chain joins TRBV2 and TRBJ1-6, with no clear D. This CDR3 contains 14 residues. The V gene lost 6 bases and the J gene lost 6 bases, with 12 bases spanning the gap. The germline V gene encodes CDR1 SNHLY and CDR2 FYNNEI. CDR3 DNA: TGTGCCAGCAGGTGGGATAGGAGTAATTCACCCCTCCACTTT. Protein: CASRWDRSNSPLHF.

This clonotype was detected many times. V and J are TRBV29-1 and TRBJ1-1, with D unclear. CDR1 is SQVTM, CDR2 ANQGSEA, per germline. The V end lost 4 bases, the J end lost 4 bases, and 19 bases lay between the germline ends. This CDR3 comprises 15 residues. The CDR3 is CSVVEGLTSGTEAFF. The CDR3 DNA reads TGCAGCGTTGTTGAAGGGCTTACGTCCGGCACTGAAGCTTTCTTT.

This clonotype was seen many times. The chain recombines TRBV29-1 with TRBJ2-7; D remains ambiguous. The germline gives CDR1 SQVTM, CDR2 ANQGSEA. The CDR3 loop spans 12 amino acids. The V and J ends lost 5 bases and 2 bases respectively, with 10 bases between them. The CDR3 DNA is TGCAGCGTTCAGGCCTTTACCTACGAGCAGTACTTC. It encodes CSVQAFTYEQYF.

This clonotype showed up many times. CDR3 protein: CASSEGGLGGSYNEQFF. The CDR3 DNA reads as TGTGCCAGCAGTGAAGGGGGGCTGGGCGGCTCCTACAATGAGCAGTTCTTC. The rearrangement uses TRBV2 and TRBJ2-1, with a weak D call TRBD1 (6 bases). Trimming took off 1 base at V and 0 bases at J, with 13 bases between the two ends. Per germline, CDR1 SNHLY and CDR2 FYNNEI. The CDR3 loop spans 17 amino acids.

This clonotype was seen many times. The genes are TRBV5-1 and TRBJ2-1; TRBD1 agrees at 7 bases. The CDR3 sequence is 17 residues long. V lost 1 base, J lost 4 bases, and 11 bases stayed unmatched. Germline loops: CDR1 SGHRS, CDR2 YFSETQ. The CDR3 reads CASSLITGQHSYNEQFF. DNA for the CDR3: TGCGCCAGCAGCTTGATCACGGGACAGCACTCTTACAATGAGCAGTTCTTC.

This clonotype showed up many times. V is TRBV6-1 and J is TRBJ1-1; TRBD1 might be the D (5 bases). V was pared by 2 bases and J by 3 bases, with 7 bases between. Germline V gene lookup returns CDR1 MNHNS and CDR2 SASEGT. The CDR3 sequence is 13 residues long. The CDR3 DNA sequence: TGTGCCAGCAGTGAAAGGGGTGACACTGAAGCTTTCTTT. Its protein is CASSERGDTEAFF.

The sample holds many counts of this clonotype. The CDR3 region is CSAHRGQMTAFF. The CDR3 DNA reads as TGCAGTGCTCACAGGGGGCAAATGACCGCTTTCTTT. The V gene is TRBV20-1, the J gene TRBJ1-1; 9 nucleotides align to TRBD1. V was pared by 5 bases and J by 11 bases, with 9 bases of the junction left unmatched. CDR1 DFQATT and CDR2 SNEGSKA come from the germline V gene (reference sequence). This CDR3 has 12 amino acids.

There are many counts of this clonotype. The chain joins TRBV7-3 to TRBJ2-6; D is undetermined. The CDR3 contains 13 residues. Germline lookup yields CDR1 SGHTA and CDR2 FQGTGA. Trimming pared 4 bases from V and 2 bases from J, leaving 3 bases between. The CDR3 nucleotides are TGTGCCAGCAGCTCCGCTGGGGCCAACGTCCTGACTTTC. This encodes CASSSAGANVLTF.

This clonotype has a count of ten or more. The chain carries TRBV12-3 or TRBV12-4 and TRBJ1-3; possibly TRBD1 for D (6 bases). Trimming cost V 3 bases and J 3 bases, with 12 bases left between them. The CDR3 is 15 amino acids. CDR3 residues: CASSLPGARGNTIYF. In DNA, the CDR3 is TGTGCCAGCAGTTTGCCAGGGGCGCGTGGAAACACCATATATTTT.

V usage is TRBV9 and J usage is TRBJ1-2, with TRBD1 as a possible D gene (5 bases). The CDR3 has 13 amino acids. Deletions cut 2 bases from V and 4 bases from J, with 9 bases between. Germline CDR1 and CDR2: SGDLS and YYNGEE. The CDR3 is CASSVQGGYGYTF. The DNA of the CDR3 is TGTGCCAGCAGCGTCCAGGGAGGCTATGGCTACACCTTC.

This clonotype was seen many times. The chain joins TRBV3-1 to TRBJ1-5, with D unclear. The CDR3 is 12 residues long. The V end was cut by 5 bases, the J end by 4 bases, with 6 bases between. Germline V gene lookup returns CDR1 LGHDT and CDR2 YNNKEL (reference sequence). This chain's CDR3 is CASSFPNQPQHF. CDR3 in DNA: TGTGCCAGCAGCTTTCCTAATCAGCCCCAGCATTTT. The complete variable domain, with remaining parts taken from reference TRBV3-1 and TRBJ1-5, reads DTAVSQTPKYLVTQMGNDKSIKCEQNLGHDTMYWYKQDSKKFLKIMFSYNNKELIINETVPNRFSPKSPDKAHLNLHINSLELGDSAVYFCASSFPNQPQHFGDGTRLSIL.

This clonotype has a count of ten or more. V usage is TRBV20-1 and J usage is TRBJ2-5; the match to TRBD2 covers 10 bases. This CDR3 region has 15 residues. CDR1 is DFQATT, CDR2 SNEGSKA, per germline (reference sequence). Trimming at V came to 4 bases and at J to 0 bases, leaving 5 bases not matched to a gene. CDR3 protein: CSATPLAGDQETQYF. The DNA of the CDR3 is TGCAGTGCTACCCCCCTAGCGGGGGACCAAGAGACCCAGTACTTC.

This rearrangement joins TRBV6-5 to TRBJ2-1, with 7 bases aligning to TRBD2. The CDR3 contains 15 residues. The J segment lost 5 bases and the V segment lost 4 bases, leaving 8 bases of the junction unmatched. Germline V gene data show CDR1 as MNHEY and CDR2 as SVGAGI. CDR3 residues: CASSSGGGMNNEQFF. CDR3 coding DNA: TGTGCCAGCAGTTCTGGGGGAGGGATGAACAATGAGCAGTTCTTC.

This clonotype was picked up many times. The V and J genes are TRBV19 and TRBJ2-5; 7 nucleotides line up with TRBD1. The CDR3 has 15 amino acids. Trimming cost V 3 bases and J 0 bases; bases outside gene matches: 4. Germline CDR1 LNHDA, CDR2 SQIVND (reference sequence). The CDR3 protein is CASSIQTGYQETQYF. The CDR3 DNA is TGTGCCAGTAGTATCCAGACAGGGTACCAAGAGACCCAGTACTTC.

The rearrangement links TRBV7-2 to TRBJ2-1; D is undetermined. The CDR3 has 13 amino acids. The V and J ends lost 7 bases and 4 bases respectively, with 11 bases between them. CDR1 and CDR2 from the germline V gene are SGHTA and FQGNSA. The CDR3 spells CASTLDQYNEQFF. In DNA form, the CDR3 reads TGTGCCAGCACCTTGGACCAGTACAATGAGCAGTTCTTC.

The gene calls are TRBV4-2 and TRBJ2-4; D perhaps matches TRBD1 (5 bases). The germline V and J ends were trimmed by 3 bases and 5 bases, with 11 bases remaining between them. This CDR3 region has 14 residues. Germline V gene sequence: CDR1 LGHNA, CDR2 YNFKEQ. CDR3 loop: CASSHDGRENIQYF. In nucleotides, the CDR3 is TGTGCCAGCAGCCACGACGGCAGGGAAAACATTCAGTACTTC.

The rearrangement uses TRBV5-1 and TRBJ1-4; 8 bases align to TRBD1. The V segment lost 1 base and the J segment 2 bases; nucleotides outside the gene matches: 1. The CDR3 runs 15 residues. From germline, CDR1 is SGHRS and CDR2 YFSETQ. The CDR3 region is CASSLQGATNEKLFF. The DNA for the CDR3 is TGCGCCAGCAGCTTGCAGGGGGCGACTAATGAAAAACTGTTTTTT.

This clonotype was seen only a few times. J is TRBJ2-7 and V is TRBV5-1; possible D gene TRBD2, 6 bases. Germline loops: CDR1 SGHRS, CDR2 YFSETQ. The V gene lost 4 bases and the J gene lost 7 bases, with 12 bases spanning the gap. This CDR3 has 12 residues. The CDR3 DNA reads as TGCGCCAGCAGCCCGGGGGTAGGAGAGCAGTACTTC. This codes for CASSPGVGEQYF.